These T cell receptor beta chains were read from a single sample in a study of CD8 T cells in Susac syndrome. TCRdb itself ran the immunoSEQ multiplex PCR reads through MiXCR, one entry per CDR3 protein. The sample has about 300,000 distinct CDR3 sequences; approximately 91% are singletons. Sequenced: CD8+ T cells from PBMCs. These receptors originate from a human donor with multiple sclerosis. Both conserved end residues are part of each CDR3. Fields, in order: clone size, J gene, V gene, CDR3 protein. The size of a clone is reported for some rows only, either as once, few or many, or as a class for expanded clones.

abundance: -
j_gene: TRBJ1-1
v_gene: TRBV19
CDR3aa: CASSIGAGRTEAFF

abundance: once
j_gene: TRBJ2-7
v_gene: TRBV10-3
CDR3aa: CAISLGTSYEQYF

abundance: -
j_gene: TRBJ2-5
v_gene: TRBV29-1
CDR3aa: CSVENSLSGETQYF

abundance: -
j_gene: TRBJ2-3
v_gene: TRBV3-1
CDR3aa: CASSQDLSGGFTDTQYF

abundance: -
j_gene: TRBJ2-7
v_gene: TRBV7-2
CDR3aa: CASSFGGLDEQYF

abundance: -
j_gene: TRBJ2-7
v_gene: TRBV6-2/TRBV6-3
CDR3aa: CASSYWDEQYF

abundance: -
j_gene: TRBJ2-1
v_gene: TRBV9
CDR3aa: CASSVGASSGSNYEQFF

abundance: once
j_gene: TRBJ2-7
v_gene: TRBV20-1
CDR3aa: CSASDSFYEQYF

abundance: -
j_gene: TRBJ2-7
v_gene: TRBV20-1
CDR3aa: CSARSPRPSGSYEQYF

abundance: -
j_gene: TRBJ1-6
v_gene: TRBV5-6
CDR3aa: CASSYRWDPQSSLHF

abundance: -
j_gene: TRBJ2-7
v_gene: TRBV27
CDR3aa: CASSPTGGTGSYEQYF

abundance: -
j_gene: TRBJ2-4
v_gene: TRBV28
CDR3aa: CASSFLSGLAEQYF

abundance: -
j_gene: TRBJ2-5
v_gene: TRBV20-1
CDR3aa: CSATGQGQETQYF

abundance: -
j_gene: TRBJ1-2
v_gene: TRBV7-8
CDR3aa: CASSPRGQVDGYTF

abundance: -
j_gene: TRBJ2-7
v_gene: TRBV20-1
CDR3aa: CSARASKGQGYEQYF

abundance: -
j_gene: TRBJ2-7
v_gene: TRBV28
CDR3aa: CASSLLVGQGGYEQYF

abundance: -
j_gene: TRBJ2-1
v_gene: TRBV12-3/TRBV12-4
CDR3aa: CASTPTYNEQFF

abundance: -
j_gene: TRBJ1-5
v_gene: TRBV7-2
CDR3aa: CASSPGPEVGQPQHF

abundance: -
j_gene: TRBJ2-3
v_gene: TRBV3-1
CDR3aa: CASSQEDTIGTSGTDTQYF

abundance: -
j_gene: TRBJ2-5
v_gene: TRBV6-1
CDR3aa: CASSDGRGGETQYF

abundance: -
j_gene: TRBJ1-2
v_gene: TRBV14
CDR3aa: CASSQDQLTGNYGYTF

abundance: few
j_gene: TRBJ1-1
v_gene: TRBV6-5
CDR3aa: CASSYGGGTEAFF

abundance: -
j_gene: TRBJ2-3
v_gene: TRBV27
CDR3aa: CASSLIRLAGFIDTQYF

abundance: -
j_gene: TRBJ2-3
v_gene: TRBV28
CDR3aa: CASTQTGTSTDTQYF

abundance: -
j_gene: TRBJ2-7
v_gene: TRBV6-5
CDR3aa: CASSYSVGRQAYEQYF

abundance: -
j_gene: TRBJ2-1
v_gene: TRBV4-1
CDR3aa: CASSQASGVYNEQFF

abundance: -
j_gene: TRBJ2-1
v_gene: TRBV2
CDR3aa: CASSEYRNNEQFF

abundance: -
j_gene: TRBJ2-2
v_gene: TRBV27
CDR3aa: CASSDRANTGELFF

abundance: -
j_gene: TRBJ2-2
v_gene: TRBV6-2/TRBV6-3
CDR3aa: CASSSRVQGNTGELFF

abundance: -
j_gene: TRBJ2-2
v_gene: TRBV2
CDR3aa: CASSDDTTGELFF

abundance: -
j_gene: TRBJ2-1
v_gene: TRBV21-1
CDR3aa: CGSRVNEQFF

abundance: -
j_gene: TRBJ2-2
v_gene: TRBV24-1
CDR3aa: CATSDGDRAVGELFF

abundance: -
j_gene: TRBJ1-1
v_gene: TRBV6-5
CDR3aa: CASSYSRTGNTEAFF

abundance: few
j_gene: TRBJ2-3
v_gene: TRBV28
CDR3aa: CASQTSGFITDTQYF

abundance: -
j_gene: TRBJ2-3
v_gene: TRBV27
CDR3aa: CASSLSRAATDTQYF

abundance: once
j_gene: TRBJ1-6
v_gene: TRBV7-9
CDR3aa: CASSGGSSYNSPLHF

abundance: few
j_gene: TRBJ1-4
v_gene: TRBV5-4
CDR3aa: CASSLVGQGATNEKLFF

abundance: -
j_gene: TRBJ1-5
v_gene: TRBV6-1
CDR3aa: CASSAETGVGNQPQHF

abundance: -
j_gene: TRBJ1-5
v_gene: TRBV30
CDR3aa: CAWSDLGGGQPQHF

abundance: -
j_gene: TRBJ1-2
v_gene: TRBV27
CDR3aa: CASSGQGENYGYTF

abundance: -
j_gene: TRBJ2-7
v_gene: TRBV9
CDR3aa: CASSGTGTSGYEQYF

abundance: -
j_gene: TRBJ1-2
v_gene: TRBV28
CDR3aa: CASSGAGQPLYGYTF

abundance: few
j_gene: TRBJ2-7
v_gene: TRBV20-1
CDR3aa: CSARDLGYEQYF

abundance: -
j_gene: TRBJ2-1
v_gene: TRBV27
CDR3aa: CASSLLLGNEQFF

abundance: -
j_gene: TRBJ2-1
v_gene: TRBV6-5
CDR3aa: CASSPGTEGTNEQFF

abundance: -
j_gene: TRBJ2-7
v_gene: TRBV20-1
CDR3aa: CSASRVNRGLEQYF

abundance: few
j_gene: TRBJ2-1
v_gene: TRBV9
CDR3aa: CASSVDGPSSYNEQFF

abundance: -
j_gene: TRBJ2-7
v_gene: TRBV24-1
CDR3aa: CATSEGNEQYF

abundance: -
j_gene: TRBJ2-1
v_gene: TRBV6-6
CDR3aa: CASSRWDPEPFF

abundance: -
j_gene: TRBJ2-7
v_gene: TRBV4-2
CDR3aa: CASSPVLGQPYEQYF

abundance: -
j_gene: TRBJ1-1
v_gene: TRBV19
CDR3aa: CASSIGTGLNTEAFF

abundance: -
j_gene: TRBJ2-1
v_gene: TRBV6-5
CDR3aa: CASSLFRQGAKDEQFF

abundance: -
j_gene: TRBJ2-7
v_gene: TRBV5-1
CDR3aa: CASRDGYEQYF

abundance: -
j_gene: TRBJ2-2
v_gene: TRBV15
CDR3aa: CATSIFIIPGGELFF

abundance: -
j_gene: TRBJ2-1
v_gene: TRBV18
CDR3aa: CASSPIGGLENEQFF

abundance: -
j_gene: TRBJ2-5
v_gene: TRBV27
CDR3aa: CASSSHRGLGETQYF

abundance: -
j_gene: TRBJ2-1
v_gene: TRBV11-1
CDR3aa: CASSLDTGYNEQFF